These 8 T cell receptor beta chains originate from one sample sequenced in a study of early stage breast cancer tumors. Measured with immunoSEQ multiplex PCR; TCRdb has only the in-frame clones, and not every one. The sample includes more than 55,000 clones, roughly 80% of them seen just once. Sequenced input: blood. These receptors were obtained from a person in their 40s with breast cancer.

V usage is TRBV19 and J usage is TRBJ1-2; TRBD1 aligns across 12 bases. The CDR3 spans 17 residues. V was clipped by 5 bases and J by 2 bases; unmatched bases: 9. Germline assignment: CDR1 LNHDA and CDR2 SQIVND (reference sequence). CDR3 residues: CASSGRPGTGGNYGYTF. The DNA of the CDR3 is TGTGCCAGTAGTGGGCGTCCCGGGACAGGGGGCAACTATGGCTACACCTTC. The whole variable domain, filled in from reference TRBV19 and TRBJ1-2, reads DGGITQSPKYLFRKEGQNVTLSCEQNLNHDAMYWYRQDPGQGLRLIYYSQIVNDFQKGDIAEGYSVSREKKESFPLTVTSAQKNPTAFYLCASSGRPGTGGNYGYTFGSGTRLTVV.

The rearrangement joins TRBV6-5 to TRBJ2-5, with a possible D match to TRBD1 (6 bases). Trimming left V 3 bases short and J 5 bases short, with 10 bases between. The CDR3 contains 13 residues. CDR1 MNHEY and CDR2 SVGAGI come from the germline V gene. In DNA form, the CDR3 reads TGTGCCAGCAGTTATTCAGGGGTCGAGACCCAGTACTTC. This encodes CASSYSGVETQYF.

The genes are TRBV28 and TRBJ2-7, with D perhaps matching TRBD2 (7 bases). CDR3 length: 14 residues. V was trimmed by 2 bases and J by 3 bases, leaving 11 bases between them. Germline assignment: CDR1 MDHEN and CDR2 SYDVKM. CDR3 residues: CASSLGGADYEQYF. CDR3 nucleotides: TGTGCCAGCAGTTTAGGGGGGGCAGACTACGAGCAGTACTTC.

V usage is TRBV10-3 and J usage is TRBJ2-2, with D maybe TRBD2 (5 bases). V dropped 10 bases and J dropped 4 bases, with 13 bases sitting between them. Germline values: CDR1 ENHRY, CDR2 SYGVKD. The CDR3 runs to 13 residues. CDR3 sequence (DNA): TGTGCCACTCATAGAGGGTCCACCGGGGAGCTGTTTTTT. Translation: CATHRGSTGELFF.

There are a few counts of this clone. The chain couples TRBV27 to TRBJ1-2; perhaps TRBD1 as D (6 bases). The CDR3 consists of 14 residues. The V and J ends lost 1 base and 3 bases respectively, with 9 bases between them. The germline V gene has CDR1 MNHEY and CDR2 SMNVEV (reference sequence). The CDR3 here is CASSLWAGDYGYTF. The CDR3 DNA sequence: TGTGCCAGCAGTTTATGGGCAGGGGACTATGGCTACACCTTC.

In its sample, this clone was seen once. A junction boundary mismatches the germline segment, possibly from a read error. CDR3 bases: TGTGCTAGCAGCTATCGACTAGCGCAATACAATGAGCAGTTCTTC. Amino acid sequence: CASSYRLAQYNEQFF. This chain joins TRBV7-7 and TRBJ2-1; 8 positions match TRBD2. The CDR3 loop spans 15 amino acids. The germline gives CDR1 SSHAT, CDR2 FNYEAQ (reference sequence).

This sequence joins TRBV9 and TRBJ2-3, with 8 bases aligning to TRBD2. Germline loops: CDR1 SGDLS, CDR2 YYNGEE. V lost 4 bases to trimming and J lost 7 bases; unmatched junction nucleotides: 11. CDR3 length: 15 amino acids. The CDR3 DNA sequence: TGTGCCAGCAGCCCAGCGGGAGCTCAAGGGAATACGCAGTATTTT. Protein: CASSPAGAQGNTQYF.

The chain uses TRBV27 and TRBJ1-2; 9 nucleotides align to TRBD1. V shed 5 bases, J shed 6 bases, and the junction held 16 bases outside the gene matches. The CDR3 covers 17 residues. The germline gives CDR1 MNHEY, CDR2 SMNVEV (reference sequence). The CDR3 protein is CASSPIRTGVRDHGYTF. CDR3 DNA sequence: TGTGCCAGCAGTCCAATTCGGACAGGGGTACGGGACCATGGCTACACCTTC.